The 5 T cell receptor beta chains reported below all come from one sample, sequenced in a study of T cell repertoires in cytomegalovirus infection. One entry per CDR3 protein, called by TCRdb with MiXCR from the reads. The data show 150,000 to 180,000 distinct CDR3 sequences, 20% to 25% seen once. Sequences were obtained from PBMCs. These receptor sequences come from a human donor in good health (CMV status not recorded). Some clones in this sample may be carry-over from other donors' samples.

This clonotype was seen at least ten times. DNA of the CDR3: TGTGCCAGCAGTGCAGGGAAAACTGAAGCTTTCTTT. This gives the protein CASSAGKTEAFF. V usage is TRBV6-5 and J usage is TRBJ1-1, with D possibly TRBD1 on 5 matching bases. The germline gives CDR1 MNHEY, CDR2 SVGAGI. The CDR3 runs 12 residues. The ends were cut back, 5 bases at V and 5 bases at J, with 9 bases in the middle.

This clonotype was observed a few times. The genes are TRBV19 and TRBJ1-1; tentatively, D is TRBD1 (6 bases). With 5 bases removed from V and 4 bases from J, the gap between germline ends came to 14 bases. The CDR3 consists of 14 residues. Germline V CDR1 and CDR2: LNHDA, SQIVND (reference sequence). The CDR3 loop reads CASSHEGGGTEAFF. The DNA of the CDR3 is TGTGCCAGTAGTCACGAGGGGGGAGGCACTGAAGCTTTCTTT.

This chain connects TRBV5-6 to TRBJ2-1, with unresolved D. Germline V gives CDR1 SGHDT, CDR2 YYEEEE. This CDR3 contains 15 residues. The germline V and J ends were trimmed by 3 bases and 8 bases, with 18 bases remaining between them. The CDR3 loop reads CASSSVAANTDEQFF. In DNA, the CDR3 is TGTGCCAGCAGCTCCGTTGCCGCCAATACCGATGAGCAGTTCTTC.

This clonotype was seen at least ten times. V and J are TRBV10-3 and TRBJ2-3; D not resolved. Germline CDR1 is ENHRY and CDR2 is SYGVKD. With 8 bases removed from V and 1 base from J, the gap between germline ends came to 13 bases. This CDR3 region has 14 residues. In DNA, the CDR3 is TGTGCCATCGGGGAAATAGGTGGCACAGATACGCAGTATTTT. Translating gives CAIGEIGGTDTQYF.

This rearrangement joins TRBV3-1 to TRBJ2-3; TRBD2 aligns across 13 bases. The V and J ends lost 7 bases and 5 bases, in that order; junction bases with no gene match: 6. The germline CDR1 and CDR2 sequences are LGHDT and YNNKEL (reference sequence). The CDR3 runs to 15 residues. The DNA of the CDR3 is TGTGCCAGCATCCGGACTAGCGGGGGAATAGATACGCAGTATTTT. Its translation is CASIRTSGGIDTQYF.